Presented here are 22 T cell receptor beta chains from one specimen sequenced in a study of T cells after posttransplantation cyclophosphamide. The data were produced by immunoSEQ multiplex PCR, yet TCRdb's version contains in-frame clones alone and is incomplete. The table shows 8,500 to 9,500 clones, with approximately 98% occurring only once. The specimen sequenced was naive CD8+ T cells sorted from PBMCs. The receptors were gathered from a man between 45 and 60 years old in good health, CMV-negative, and a related stem cell transplant donor.

V and J are TRBV15 and TRBJ2-7, with 13 bases fitting TRBD2. The germline gives CDR1 LNHNV, CDR2 YYDKDF (reference sequence). The junction had 6 bases not matched to a gene; V was cut back by 0 bases and J by 7 bases. The CDR3 totals 16 residues. CDR3 bases: TGTGCCACCAGCAGAGAAGGACTAGCGGGAGTTTTAGAGCAGTACTTC. Residues: CATSREGLAGVLEQYF. The full variable domain, completed using reference TRBV15 and TRBJ2-7, is DAMVIQNPRYQVTQFGKPVTLSCSQTLNHNVMYWYQQKSSQAPKLLFHYYDKDFNNEADTPDNFQSRRPNTSFCFLDIRSPGLGDTAMYLCATSREGLAGVLEQYFGPGTRLTVT.

The V gene is TRBV7-9, the J gene TRBJ2-7; D perhaps matches TRBD1 (6 bases). Deletions cut 5 bases from V and 0 bases from J, with 17 bases between. CDR1 is SEHNR and CDR2 is FQNEAQ in the germline V gene (reference sequence). The CDR3 runs to 16 residues. The CDR3 loop reads CASSPPGRGFSYEQYF. The CDR3 region has the DNA TGTGCCAGCAGCCCGCCAGGCAGGGGTTTCTCCTACGAGCAGTACTTC.

This rearrangement joins TRBV7-9 to TRBJ1-5; 9 bases line up with TRBD1. V was clipped by 4 bases and J by 3 bases; unmatched bases: 7. Germline V gene sequence: CDR1 SEHNR, CDR2 FQNEAQ (reference sequence). The CDR3 has 16 residues. The CDR3 region has the DNA TGTGCCAGCAGCTCACCCGGGACAGGGACCAATCAGCCCCAGCATTTT. Translation gives CASSSPGTGTNQPQHF.

V and J are TRBV18 and TRBJ2-5, with D possibly being TRBD1 (5 bases). The ends were cut back, 2 bases at V and 2 bases at J, with 6 bases in the middle. Germline V lookup: CDR1 KGHSH, CDR2 LQKENI. The CDR3 loop spans 13 amino acids. This CDR3 reads CASSPTGQETQYF. In DNA, the CDR3 is TGTGCCAGCTCACCAACAGGACAAGAGACCCAGTACTTC.

CDR3 in DNA: TGTGCCAGCTCCACATCGGCTAGCGGGAGGAATGAGCAGTTCTTC. This codes for CASSTSASGRNEQFF. The gene calls are TRBV19 and TRBJ2-1; 11 bases line up with TRBD2. The CDR3 is made up of 15 amino acids. The germline gives CDR1 LNHDA, CDR2 SQIVND (reference sequence). V lost 9 bases and J lost 7; bases outside the gene matches: 11.

This chain connects TRBV7-8 to TRBJ2-3; 7 positions match TRBD1. The CDR3 sequence is 16 residues long. Germline V CDR1 and CDR2: SGHVS, FQNEAQ. V was clipped by 8 bases and J by 1 base; unmatched bases: 12. The chain's CDR3 is CASSHLRGPGTDTQYF. The CDR3, as DNA: TGTGCCAGCTCCCATTTGAGGGGGCCTGGCACAGATACGCAGTATTTT.

V gene TRBV28 combines with J gene TRBJ2-7; 7 bases are shared with TRBD1. Germline V gene data show CDR1 as MDHEN and CDR2 as SYDVKM. This CDR3 spans 15 amino acids. Trimming took 6 bases from V and 0 from J; bases not matched to a gene: 8. The CDR3: CASSPWGTVSYEQYF. The CDR3 coding sequence is TGTGCCAGCAGCCCCTGGGGGACAGTCTCCTACGAGCAGTACTTC.

The chain has TRBV5-4 and TRBJ2-7, with D maybe TRBD1 (5 bases). V lost 4 bases, J lost 2 bases, and 19 bases lay in between. Germline V gene lookup returns CDR1 SGHNT and CDR2 YYREEE (reference sequence). The CDR3 is 16 amino acids. The chain's CDR3 is CASSTPDSPQPYEQYF. For the CDR3, the DNA is TGTGCCAGCAGCACCCCCGACAGTCCCCAACCCTACGAGCAGTACTTC.

The chain combines TRBV5-6 with TRBJ2-7; weak D call: TRBD2 (7 bases). Trimming pared 4 bases from V and 5 bases from J, leaving 13 bases between. CDR1 is SGHDT and CDR2 is YYEEEE in the germline V gene. The CDR3 loop spans 13 amino acids. The CDR3 nucleotides read TGTGCCAGCAGCCGGGGGAGGGGGAACGAGCAGTACTTC. It is translated as CASSRGRGNEQYF.

The chain is built from TRBV19 and TRBJ2-7, with a weak D call TRBD2 (5 bases). The germline gives CDR1 LNHDA, CDR2 SQIVND (reference sequence). The length of the CDR3 is 13 residues. Deletions cut 9 bases from V and 0 bases from J, with 12 bases between. The CDR3 nucleotides are TGTGCCAGCAGTCCGGGATACTCCTACGAGCAGTACTTC. Translation gives CASSPGYSYEQYF.

This clone was detected once. This sequence joins TRBV5-1 and TRBJ2-7; maybe TRBD2 (6 bases). The length of the CDR3 is 14 residues. CDR1 and CDR2 from the germline V gene are SGHRS and YFSETQ. The V and J ends lost 5 bases and 6 bases respectively, with 18 bases between them. The CDR3 loop is CASSFGSRIAEQYF. In DNA, the CDR3 is TGCGCCAGCAGTTTCGGGAGCCGCATTGCCGAGCAGTACTTC. The variable domain in full, with the rest retrieved from reference TRBV5-1 and TRBJ2-7, is KAGVTQTPRYLIKTRGQQVTLSCSPISGHRSVSWYQQTPGQGLQFLFEYFSETQRNKGNFPGRFSGRQFSNSRSEMNVSTLELGDSALYLCASSFGSRIAEQYFGPGTRLTVT.

V is TRBV2 and J is TRBJ1-1; D call uncertain. The CDR3 is 13 residues long. CDR1 SNHLY and CDR2 FYNNEI come from the germline V gene. V was clipped by 7 bases and J by 4 bases, with 13 bases between them. Here the CDR3 DNA reads TGTGCCAGCACCATCTGGGCAGGCACTGAAGCTTTCTTT. It codes for CASTIWAGTEAFF.

CDR3 sequence: CAISELPGGQSSEAFF. DNA of the CDR3: TGTGCCATCAGTGAGCTCCCTGGTGGACAGTCTTCTGAAGCTTTCTTT. The chain employs TRBV10-3 and TRBJ1-1, with D perhaps TRBD1 (6 bases). Deletions cut 2 bases from V and 6 bases from J, with 19 bases between. Germline loops: CDR1 ENHRY, CDR2 SYGVKD. This CDR3 spans 16 amino acids.

This clone was picked up one time. The chain recombines TRBV7-2 with TRBJ1-1; D call uncertain. The V gene's germline CDR1 is SGHTA and CDR2 FQGNSA. There are 16 residues in the CDR3. With 1 base removed from V and 0 bases from J, the gap between germline ends came to 12 bases. CDR3 bases: TGTGCCAGCAGCTTAGGGCTAGCAGGCCTGAACACTGAAGCTTTCTTT. Residues: CASSLGLAGLNTEAFF.

This clone occurred once. The V and J genes are TRBV19 and TRBJ2-7, with TRBD2 matching 11 bases. This CDR3 is built from 15 residues. V lost 6 bases, J lost 2 bases, and 6 bases stayed unmatched. From germline, CDR1 is LNHDA and CDR2 SQIVND (reference sequence). CDR3 nucleotides: TGTGCCAGTAGCTGGGGACTAGCGGCTACCTACGAGCAGTACTTC. Translated: CASSWGLAATYEQYF.

The chain uses TRBV7-9 and TRBJ1-1, with D possibly TRBD1 on 5 matching bases. CDR1 and CDR2 (germline): SEHNR, FQNEAQ (reference sequence). The CDR3 is 14 residues long. V lost 4 bases to trimming and J lost 1 base, with 10 bases between them. In DNA form, the CDR3 reads TGTGCCAGCAGCTCCGGACATACGAACACTGAAGCTTTCTTT. This encodes CASSSGHTNTEAFF.

This chain connects TRBV7-8 to TRBJ1-1, with D hard to call. The CDR3 has 16 residues. From germline, CDR1 is SGHVS and CDR2 FQNEAQ. The ends were cut back, 7 bases at V and 0 bases at J, with 18 bases in the middle. The CDR3 is CASTRYTEGMNTEAFF. The CDR3 DNA follows: TGTGCCAGCACCCGATATACCGAGGGAATGAACACTGAAGCTTTCTTT.

The chain couples TRBV7-9 to TRBJ2-3, with a tentative D call TRBD2 (5 bases). Trimming took 5 bases from V and 5 from J, leaving 20 bases between them. CDR3 length equals 16 residues. CDR1 SEHNR and CDR2 FQNEAQ come from the germline V gene (reference sequence). The DNA for the CDR3 is TGTGCCAGCAGCCCCACCCATGAGTTTGCGGGAGATACGCAGTATTTT. Its protein is CASSPTHEFAGDTQYF.

The chain joins TRBV9 to TRBJ2-7; 16 bases agree with TRBD2. CDR3 length equals 16 residues. Germline V gene lookup returns CDR1 SGDLS and CDR2 YYNGEE. V lost 4 bases, J lost 6 bases, and 7 bases stayed unmatched. CDR3 amino acids: CASSPGTSGGAREQYF. DNA for the CDR3: TGTGCCAGCAGCCCCGGGACTAGCGGGGGGGCTCGCGAGCAGTACTTC. The full variable domain, completed using reference TRBV9 and TRBJ2-7, is DSGVTQTPKHLITATGQRVTLRCSPRSGDLSVYWYQQSLDQGLQFLIQYYNGEERAKGNILERFSAQQFPDLHSELNLSSLELGDSALYFCASSPGTSGGAREQYFGPGTRLTVT.

The chain uses TRBV5-6 and TRBJ2-7; 8 bases are shared with TRBD1. Per the germline V gene, CDR1 is SGHDT and CDR2 is YYEEEE. Trimming removed 5 bases from V and 7 bases from J; junction bases left unmatched: 8. This CDR3 contains 13 residues. CDR3 coding DNA: TGTGCCAGCAGACCGACAGGGGCTGGGGAGCAGTACTTC. Its protein product is CASRPTGAGEQYF.

The chain recombines TRBV10-3 with TRBJ2-1; 7 bases map to TRBD1. The CDR3 loop spans 15 amino acids. V dropped 2 bases and J dropped 10; count of bases not matched to a gene: 11. Germline CDR1 reads ENHRY; CDR2 reads SYGVKD. In DNA, the CDR3 is TGTGCCATCAGTGAGCCCCGGACAGGCGACTCGGAGCAGTTCTTC. It specifies CAISEPRTGDSEQFF.

The V gene is TRBV5-8, the J gene TRBJ2-2; weak D call: TRBD2 (5 bases). Germline-derived CDR1 and CDR2 are SGHTS and YDEGEE. This CDR3 comprises 14 residues. V shed 2 bases and J shed 4 bases, with 9 bases lying between them. CDR3 nucleotides: TGTGCCAGCAGCTTTAGCGCGGGCACCGGGGAGCTGTTTTTT. Amino acid sequence: CASSFSAGTGELFF.